Reported below is one TCR beta chain. Its target is unknown. These data are taken from a study of CXCR3-negative and CXCR3-positive naive CD8 T cells. General observations from the study: CXCR3-negative naive cells had less hydrophobic TRB CDR3s than did CXCR3-positive naive cells.

The CDR3 runs to 17 residues. CDR1 is LGHNA and CDR2 is YNFKEQ in the germline V gene. 5' RACE with UMI labels generated the TRB cDNA libraries. TCRdb reanalyzed the 5' RACE reads and collapses them to one entry per CDR3 protein, without DNA. This sample carries around 50,000 distinct CDR3 sequences, with around 0.5% going to the ten biggest clones. This chain joins TRBV4-2 and TRBJ2-7; lacking DNA, the TRBD1 call made by TCRdb goes unchecked. The sequencing sample was made of naive CXCR3+ CD8+ T cells from blood. Subset specified: CD45RO-CCR7+CD27+CD95- naive CD8+ T cells expressing CXCR3 (TNR3+). This receptor was obtained from a human donor in good health. Some clones in this sample may be carry-over from other donors' samples. CDR3 loop: CASSQEARDRVLYEQYF.